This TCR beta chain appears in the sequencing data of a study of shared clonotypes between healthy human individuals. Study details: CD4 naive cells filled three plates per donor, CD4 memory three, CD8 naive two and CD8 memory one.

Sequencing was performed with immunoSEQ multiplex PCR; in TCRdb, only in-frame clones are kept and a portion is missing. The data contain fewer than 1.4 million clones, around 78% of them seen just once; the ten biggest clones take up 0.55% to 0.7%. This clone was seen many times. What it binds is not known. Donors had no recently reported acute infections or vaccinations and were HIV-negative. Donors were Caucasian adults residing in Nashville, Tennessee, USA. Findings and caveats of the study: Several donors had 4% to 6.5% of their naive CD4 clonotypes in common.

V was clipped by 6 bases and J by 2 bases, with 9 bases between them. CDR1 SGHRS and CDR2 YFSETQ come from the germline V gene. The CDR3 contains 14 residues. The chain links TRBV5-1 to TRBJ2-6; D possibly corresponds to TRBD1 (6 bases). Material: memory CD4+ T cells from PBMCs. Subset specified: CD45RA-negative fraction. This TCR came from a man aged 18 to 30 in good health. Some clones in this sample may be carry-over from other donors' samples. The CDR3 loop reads CASTAGAGANVLTF. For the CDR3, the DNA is TGCGCCAGCACAGCAGGGGCTGGGGCCAACGTCCTGACTTTC.